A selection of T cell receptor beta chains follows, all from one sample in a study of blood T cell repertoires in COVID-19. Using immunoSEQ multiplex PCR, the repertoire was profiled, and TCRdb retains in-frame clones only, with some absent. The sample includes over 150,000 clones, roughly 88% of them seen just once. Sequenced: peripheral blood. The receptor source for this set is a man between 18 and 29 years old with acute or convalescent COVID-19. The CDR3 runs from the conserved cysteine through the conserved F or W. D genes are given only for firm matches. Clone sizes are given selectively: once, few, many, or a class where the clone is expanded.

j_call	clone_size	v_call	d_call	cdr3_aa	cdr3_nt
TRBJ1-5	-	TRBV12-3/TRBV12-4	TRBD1	CASREGQDQPQHF	TGTGCCAGCAGGGAGGGACAGGATCAGCCCCAGCATTTT
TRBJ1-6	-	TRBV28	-	CASSPIIRGVISPLHF	TGTGCCAGCAGCCCAATCATCAGGGGAGTAATCTCACCCCTCCACTTT
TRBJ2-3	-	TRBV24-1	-	CATSQRWGDPSTDTQYF	TGTGCCACCAGCCAGAGGTGGGGCGATCCTAGCACAGATACGCAGTATTTT
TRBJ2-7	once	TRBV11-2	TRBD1	CASSLTDRGPFSYEQYF	TGTGCCAGCAGCTTAACCGACAGGGGTCCTTTCTCCTACGAGCAGTACTTC
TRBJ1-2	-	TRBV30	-	CAHSRMAGSNYGYTF	TGTGCCCATTCAAGGATGGCAGGGTCAAACTATGGCTACACCTTC
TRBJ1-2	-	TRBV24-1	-	CATQETGQRANYGYTF	TGTGCCACCCAGGAAACAGGACAGCGAGCTAACTATGGCTACACCTTC
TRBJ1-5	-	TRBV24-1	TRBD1	CATSVGQGQPQHF	TGTGCCACCAGTGTGGGACAGGGACAGCCCCAGCATTTT
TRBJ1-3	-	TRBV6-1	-	CASSEAGTFLFSGNTIYF	TGTGCCAGCAGTGAAGCAGGGACTTTCCTCTTCTCTGGAAACACCATATATTTT
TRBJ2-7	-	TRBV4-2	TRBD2	CASSQDFRGLAGDYEQYF	TGTGCCAGCAGCCAAGATTTCCGTGGACTAGCGGGAGACTACGAGCAGTACTTC
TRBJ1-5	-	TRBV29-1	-	CSGLTGQSYSNQPQHF	TGCAGCGGGTTGACAGGACAGTCCTATAGCAATCAGCCCCAGCATTTT
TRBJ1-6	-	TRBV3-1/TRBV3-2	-	CASSQPFLGGPLHF	TGTGCCAGCAGCCAACCCTTTTTGGGGGGACCCCTCCACTTT
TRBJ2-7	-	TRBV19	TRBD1	CASGTGIDYEQYF	TGTGCCAGTGGGACAGGGATCGACTACGAGCAGTACTTC
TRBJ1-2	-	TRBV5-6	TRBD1	CASSSGQGLKGGYTF	TGTGCCAGCAGCTCTGGACAGGGCCTGAAGGGTGGCTACACCTTC
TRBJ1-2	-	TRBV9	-	CASSVEGDEYGYTF	TGTGCCAGCAGCGTCGAGGGGGACGAATATGGCTACACCTTC
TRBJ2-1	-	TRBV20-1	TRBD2	CSASPGGSSYNEQFF	TGCAGTGCTAGTCCGGGGGGATCCTCCTACAATGAGCAGTTCTTC
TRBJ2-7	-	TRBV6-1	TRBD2	CASSEGTSPAYEQYF	TGTGCCAGCAGTGAAGGGACTAGCCCCGCCTACGAGCAGTACTTC
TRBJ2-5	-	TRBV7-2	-	CASSSGRGPRQETQYF	TGTGCCAGCAGCTCGGGGCGGGGGCCTAGACAAGAGACCCAGTACTTC
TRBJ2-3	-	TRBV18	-	CASSPPGASTDTQYF	TGTGCCAGCTCACCCCCCGGTGCTAGCACAGATACGCAGTATTTT
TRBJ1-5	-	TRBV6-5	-	CASSYSLGPNQPQHF	TGTGCCAGCAGTTACTCGTTGGGGCCCAATCAGCCCCAGCATTTT
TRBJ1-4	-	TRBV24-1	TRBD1	CATSAQGYEKLFF	TGTGCCACCAGTGCACAGGGGTATGAAAAACTGTTTTTT
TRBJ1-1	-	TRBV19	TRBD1	CASSILGGRGLNTEAFF	TGTGCCAGTAGTATATTAGGGGGCCGGGGCCTAAACACTGAAGCTTTCTTT
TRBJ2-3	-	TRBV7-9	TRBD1	CASSLGTAYETDTQYF	TGTGCCAGCAGCCTAGGGACAGCTTACGAGACAGATACGCAGTATTTT
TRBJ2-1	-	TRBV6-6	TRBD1	CASSYSRRQGDNEQFF	TGTGCCAGCAGTTACTCAAGACGACAGGGGGACAATGAGCAGTTCTTC